This is a list of T cell receptor beta chains from one sample in a study of CD8+CD57+ T cells in acquired aplastic anemia. TCRdb reanalysed the reads using MiXCR and keeps one entry per CDR3 protein. The repertoire includes hundreds of thousands of distinct CDR3 sequences, approximately 33% of them detected once, and 0.7% to 1% sits in the top ten. The sequenced material came from sorted CD4+, CD8+, or CD8+CD57+ T cells (not recorded which) from PBMCs. The origin of the receptors is a human donor with aplastic anemia. Both conserved end residues are part of each CDR3. Each record gives: V gene, clone size, J gene, D gene, CDR3 protein, CDR3 DNA. A D gene is named only where the DNA matches it firmly. Not every row has a clone size; where given, it reads once, few, many or a size class.

V: TRBV7-9; size: .; J: TRBJ1-2; D: TRBD1; CDR3: CASSLASGTDGYTF; DNA: TGTGCCAGCAGCTTAGCTTCCGGGACAGATGGCTACACCTTC
V: TRBV24-1; size: many; J: TRBJ1-1; D: .; CDR3: CATMGWRTEAFF; DNA: TGTGCCACCATGGGTTGGAGAACTGAAGCTTTCTTT
V: TRBV12-3/TRBV12-4; size: few; J: TRBJ2-1; D: .; CDR3: CASSHHRDTAYNEQFF; DNA: TGTGCCAGCAGTCACCACCGGGACACGGCCTACAATGAGCAGTTCTTC
V: TRBV5-1; size: .; J: TRBJ2-7; D: TRBD2; CDR3: CASSFGVGQGGLAGVEQYF; DNA: TGCGCCAGCAGCTTTGGTGTCGGACAGGGTGGCCTAGCGGGAGTCGAGCAGTACTTC
V: TRBV2; size: many; J: TRBJ1-1; D: .; CDR3: CASSGPPEAFF; DNA: TGTGCCAGCAGTGGCCCCCCTGAAGCTTTCTTT
V: TRBV20-1; size: few; J: TRBJ2-1; D: .; CDR3: CSAFLSSASPYNEQFF; DNA: TGCAGTGCTTTCCTCTCCTCTGCTTCGCCTTACAATGAGCAGTTCTTC
V: TRBV12-3/TRBV12-4; size: few; J: TRBJ1-3; D: .; CDR3: CASSLLPGPIYF; DNA: TGTGCCAGCAGTTTATTACCCGGCCCCATATATTTT
V: TRBV12-3/TRBV12-4; size: many; J: TRBJ2-7; D: .; CDR3: CASSLRGVEQYF; DNA: TGTGCCAGCAGTTTAAGGGGCGTCGAGCAGTACTTC
V: TRBV7-2; size: .; J: TRBJ2-5; D: .; CDR3: CASSLGTGRRARETQYF; DNA: TGTGCCAGCAGCTTGGGGACTGGGAGGAGGGCGCGGGAGACCCAGTACTTC
V: TRBV2; size: .; J: TRBJ1-3; D: .; CDR3: CASSSPPNYGYTIYF; DNA: TGTGCCAGCAGTTCCCCCCCCAACTATGGCTACACCATATATTTT
V: TRBV16; size: many; J: TRBJ1-5; D: .; CDR3: CASSQGRIGNQPQHF; DNA: TGTGCCAGCAGCCAAGGCAGGATAGGCAATCAGCCCCAGCATTTT
V: TRBV6-4; size: .; J: TRBJ2-5; D: .; CDR3: CASRMTGGETQYF; DNA: TGTGCCAGCAGGATGACAGGCGGAGAGACCCAGTACTTC
V: TRBV7-9; size: .; J: TRBJ2-5; D: .; CDR3: CASSYPGQGGLETQYF; DNA: TGTGCCAGCAGCTACCCCGGTCAGGGAGGCTTAGAGACCCAGTACTTC
V: TRBV7-2; size: many; J: TRBJ1-1; D: TRBD1; CDR3: CASSFGTANTEAFF; DNA: TGTGCCAGCAGCTTCGGGACAGCGAACACTGAAGCTTTCTTT
V: TRBV14; size: many; J: TRBJ2-7; D: .; CDR3: CASSQDHGGTYEQYF; DNA: TGTGCCAGCAGCCAAGATCATGGGGGGACCTACGAGCAGTACTTC
V: TRBV7-8; size: many; J: TRBJ2-7; D: TRBD1; CDR3: CASSPTRDRPSYEQYF; DNA: TGTGCCAGCAGCCCAACCCGGGACAGACCCTCCTACGAGCAGTACTTC
V: TRBV5-6; size: once; J: TRBJ1-3; D: .; CDR3: CASSLVGFGNYSGNTIYF; DNA: TGTGCCAGCAGCTTGGTTGGGTTTGGGAATTACTCTGGAAACACCATATATTTT
V: TRBV9; size: .; J: TRBJ1-6; D: TRBD1; CDR3: CARSVGGQDNSPLHF; DNA: TGCGCCCGCAGCGTAGGGGGACAGGATAATTCACCCCTCCACTTT
V: TRBV6-2/TRBV6-3; size: .; J: TRBJ2-7; D: TRBD2; CDR3: CATGLAGEAPYEQYF; DNA: TGTGCCACCGGACTAGCGGGGGAAGCTCCCTACGAGCAGTACTTC
V: TRBV7-9; size: .; J: TRBJ2-5; D: TRBD2; CDR3: CASSPGTSGGQEAQYF; DNA: TGTGCCAGCAGCCCCGGGACTAGCGGGGGCCAAGAGGCCCAGTACTTC
V: TRBV7-8; size: .; J: TRBJ1-1; D: TRBD1; CDR3: CASSVATGPTEAFF; DNA: TGTGCCAGCAGCGTCGCGACAGGGCCCACTGAAGCTTTCTTT
V: TRBV7-3; size: many; J: TRBJ2-7; D: .; CDR3: CASSLSPGTYEQYF; DNA: TGTGCCAGCAGCTTAAGCCCAGGCACCTACGAGCAGTACTTC
V: TRBV11-3; size: few; J: TRBJ1-1; D: TRBD1; CDR3: CASSSGTDTEAFF; DNA: TGTGCCAGCAGCTCCGGGACAGACACTGAAGCTTTCTTT
V: TRBV2; size: many; J: TRBJ1-5; D: TRBD1; CDR3: CASRAGQQYQPQHF; DNA: TGTGCCAGCAGGGCGGGACAGCAGTATCAGCCCCAGCATTTT
V: TRBV19; size: .; J: TRBJ2-5; D: TRBD2; CDR3: CASSMLGLDYNGQYF; DNA: TGTGCCAGTAGTATGCTGGGACTAGACTACAATGGGCAGTACTTC
V: TRBV19; size: many; J: TRBJ1-4; D: .; CDR3: CASNQLATNEKLFF; DNA: TGTGCCAGTAACCAGCTAGCAACTAATGAAAAACTGTTTTTT
V: TRBV15; size: many; J: TRBJ2-3; D: TRBD2; CDR3: CATSPGGAGDTQYF; DNA: TGTGCCACCAGCCCCGGGGGGGCAGGAGATACGCAGTATTTT
V: TRBV2; size: few; J: TRBJ2-7; D: .; CDR3: CASSPGLKSYEQYF; DNA: TGTGCCAGCAGTCCGGGACTGAAGTCCTACGAGCAGTACTTC
V: TRBV11-1; size: few; J: TRBJ2-7; D: TRBD1; CDR3: CASSLVPLLGTGGYEQYF; DNA: TGTGCCAGCAGCTTAGTTCCTCTGCTCGGGACAGGGGGGTACGAGCAGTACTTC
V: TRBV10-1; size: many; J: TRBJ2-5; D: .; CDR3: CASSVQYF; DNA: TGCGCCAGCAGTGTTCAGTACTTC
V: TRBV5-1; size: .; J: TRBJ2-7; D: .; CDR3: CASSFLAEIDNEQYF; DNA: TGCGCCAGCAGCTTCTTGGCGGAGATCGACAACGAGCAGTACTTC
V: TRBV10-3; size: .; J: TRBJ2-5; D: TRBD1; CDR3: CASKRDSQDF; DNA: TGTGCCAGCAAAAGGGACAGCCAGGACTTC
V: TRBV2; size: once; J: TRBJ2-5; D: .; CDR3: CASSQGQTQYF; DNA: TGTGCCAGCAGTCAGGGCCAGACCCAGTACTTC
V: TRBV24-1; size: .; J: TRBJ1-2; D: TRBD1; CDR3: CATSDRPGQGGFGNGYTF; DNA: TGTGCCACCAGTGACCGGCCGGGACAGGGTGGTTTTGGTAATGGCTACACCTTC
V: TRBV2; size: .; J: TRBJ2-6; D: .; CDR3: CASSGGDAGPKANVLTF; DNA: TGTGCCAGCAGTGGGGGGGACGCCGGCCCTAAAGCCAACGTCCTGACTTTC
V: TRBV10-3; size: few; J: TRBJ2-7; D: .; CDR3: CASRDRAPPYEQYF; DNA: TGTGCCAGCAGGGACCGGGCTCCACCCTACGAGCAGTACTTC
V: TRBV19; size: many; J: TRBJ2-2; D: TRBD2; CDR3: CASSGPGLADGELFF; DNA: TGTGCCAGTAGTGGGCCAGGACTAGCGGACGGGGAGCTGTTTTTT
V: TRBV7-2; size: few; J: TRBJ2-7; D: .; CDR3: CASSLGRNRDGLYEQYF; DNA: TGTGCCAGCAGCTTAGGCCGTAACCGGGACGGTCTCTACGAGCAGTACTTC
V: TRBV25-1; size: .; J: TRBJ2-1; D: TRBD2; CDR3: CASSESGISYNEQFF; DNA: TGTGCCAGCAGTGAGAGCGGGATCTCCTACAATGAGCAGTTCTTC
V: TRBV25-1; size: .; J: TRBJ1-2; D: TRBD1; CDR3: CASSLFQGGTGGGYTF; DNA: TGTGCCAGCAGTTTGTTTCAGGGTGGGACAGGGGGCGGCTACACCTTC
V: TRBV2; size: many; J: TRBJ1-1; D: TRBD1; CDR3: CASRGTGDRNTEAFF; DNA: TGTGCCAGCAGGGGGACGGGGGACAGAAACACTGAAGCTTTCTTT
V: TRBV19; size: .; J: TRBJ2-7; D: .; CDR3: CASMARDTYEQYF; DNA: TGTGCCAGTATGGCTAGGGATACTTACGAGCAGTACTTC
V: TRBV2; size: many; J: TRBJ1-2; D: TRBD1; CDR3: CASSKGQGYYGYTF; DNA: TGTGCCAGCAGTAAGGGACAGGGCTACTATGGCTACACCTTC
V: TRBV19; size: many; J: TRBJ1-3; D: .; CDR3: CASSYDRWGSHGNTIYF; DNA: TGTGCCAGTAGTTACGACAGATGGGGAAGCCATGGAAACACCATATATTTT
V: TRBV5-1; size: few; J: TRBJ2-3; D: .; CDR3: CASSTNRVGTDTQYF; DNA: TGCGCCAGCAGCACCAACAGGGTCGGGACAGATACGCAGTATTTT
V: TRBV19; size: many; J: TRBJ2-5; D: TRBD2; CDR3: CASSPIRTSGRETQYF; DNA: TGTGCCAGTAGTCCCATTCGGACTAGCGGGAGGGAGACCCAGTACTTC
V: TRBV20-1; size: few; J: TRBJ1-4; D: .; CDR3: CSARDFQGSEKLFF; DNA: TGCAGTGCTAGAGATTTCCAGGGCAGTGAAAAACTGTTTTTT
V: TRBV3-1; size: few; J: TRBJ2-7; D: .; CDR3: CASSQYGSGGFREQYF; DNA: TGTGCCAGCAGCCAATACGGGTCCGGGGGCTTTCGTGAGCAGTACTTC
V: TRBV7-8; size: few; J: TRBJ1-1; D: TRBD1; CDR3: CASSLGGQGASSNTEAFF; DNA: TGTGCCAGCAGCTTAGGAGGACAGGGGGCCTCCTCGAACACTGAAGCTTTCTTT